The sequence of this TCR beta chain was determined in a study of long-term antiretroviral therapy in people with HIV. Running of the v3.0 immunoSEQ assay took place at survey level. Some clones are missing from TCRdb's copy, which holds only in-frame ones; the method was immunoSEQ multiplex PCR. Of just under 20,000 clones in the sample, roughly 70% were seen once. Sequencing was performed on unsorted PBMCs, taken 0.5 years before starting antiretroviral therapy. The clonotype comes from a man aged 18 to 30 with HIV.

CDR3 DNA sequence: TGTGCCAGTAGTCCCCACGGGGCAGGGAATAGCAATCAGCCCCAGCATTTT. It encodes CASSPHGAGNSNQPQHF. The rearrangement joins TRBV19 to TRBJ1-5, with a weak D call TRBD1 (5 bases). The germline V gene encodes CDR1 LNHDA and CDR2 SQIVND (reference sequence). The CDR3 runs 17 residues. The V and J ends lost 5 bases and 0 bases respectively, with 17 bases between them.